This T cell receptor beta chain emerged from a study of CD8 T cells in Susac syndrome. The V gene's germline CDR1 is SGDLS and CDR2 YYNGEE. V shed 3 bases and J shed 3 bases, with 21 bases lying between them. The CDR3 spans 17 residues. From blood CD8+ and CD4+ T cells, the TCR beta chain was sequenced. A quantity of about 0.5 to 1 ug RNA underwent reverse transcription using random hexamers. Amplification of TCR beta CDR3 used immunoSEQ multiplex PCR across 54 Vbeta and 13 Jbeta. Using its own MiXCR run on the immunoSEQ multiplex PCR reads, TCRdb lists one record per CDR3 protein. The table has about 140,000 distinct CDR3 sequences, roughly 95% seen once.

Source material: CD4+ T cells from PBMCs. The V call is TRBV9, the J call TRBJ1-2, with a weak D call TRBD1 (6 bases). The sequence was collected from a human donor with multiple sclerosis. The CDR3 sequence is CASSGIPRGAGDYGYTF. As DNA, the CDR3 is TGTGCCAGCAGCGGAATCCCCAGGGGTGCCGGGGACTATGGCTACACCTTC. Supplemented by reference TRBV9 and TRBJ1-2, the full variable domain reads DSGVTQTPKHLITATGQRVTLRCSPRSGDLSVYWYQQSLDQGLQFLIQYYNGEERAKGNILERFSAQQFPDLHSELNLSSLELGDSALYFCASSGIPRGAGDYGYTFGSGTRLTVV.